Following are 11 T cell receptor beta chains from one sample sequenced in a study of patients and donors after allogeneic stem cell transplantation (dated by TCRdb to 2018 to 2020). Libraries were prepared through RT-PCR. Sequencing used a NextSeq 550. TCRdb reprocessed the public reads (quality trimming at Q25 with fastp, clone calling with MiXCR) and kept in-frame beta chains. Each CDR3 protein gets just one entry, which takes the most common genes and DNA from the rows behind it. The sample table shows some 150,000 distinct CDR3 sequences, and about a third are seen once. The ten largest clones take up about 50% of the sample. The sequenced sample consisted of blood, either unsorted or a sorted T cell fraction (not recorded which). The receptor source for this set is a human donor who was either an allogeneic HSCT recipient or a stem cell or donor lymphocyte infusion donor (not recorded which). It is not recorded whose cells these are; they may come from a transplant donor.

This clonotype was picked up a small number of times. The rearrangement joins TRBV29-1 to TRBJ1-1, with TRBD1 as a possible D gene (5 bases). V shed 1 base and J shed 3 bases, with 9 bases lying between them. CDR3 length: 13 amino acids. Looked up from germline, CDR1 is SQVTM and CDR2 is ANQGSEA. Written as DNA, the CDR3 is TGCAGCGTTGAAGGGGGCAGGTACACTGAAGCTTTCTTT. This sequence encodes CSVEGGRYTEAFF.

This chain connects TRBV12-3 or TRBV12-4 to TRBJ1-5; D possibly corresponds to TRBD1 (5 bases). Trimming stripped 2 bases from V and 5 bases from J, with 7 bases between. The CDR3 contains 13 residues. CDR3 sequence: CASSLRGYQPQHF. CDR3 coding DNA: TGTGCCAGCAGTTTACGGGGCTATCAGCCCCAGCATTTT.

The chain links TRBV5-1 to TRBJ2-2; D not certain. CDR3 length equals 17 residues. The germline CDR1 and CDR2 sequences are SGHRS and YFSETQ. The V end was cut by 3 bases, the J end by 0 bases, with 15 bases between. Here the CDR3 reads CASSSPVYPANTGELFF. The CDR3 DNA is TGCGCCAGCAGCTCACCAGTCTATCCTGCGAACACCGGGGAGCTGTTTTTT.

This sequence joins TRBV27 and TRBJ2-3; D may match TRBD1 or TRBD2 (5 bases each). The CDR3 is made up of 15 amino acids. The germline V gene encodes CDR1 MNHEY and CDR2 SMNVEV (reference sequence). V lost 2 bases and J lost 2, with 11 bases in between. The CDR3 bases are TGTGCCAGCAGTTTAGAGGGGCTCCCCACAGATACGCAGTATTTT. Protein product: CASSLEGLPTDTQYF.

The chain uses TRBV20-1 and TRBJ1-5; 10 nucleotides match TRBD1. CDR3 length: 12 residues. Germline assignment: CDR1 DFQATT and CDR2 SNEGSKA (reference sequence). J was trimmed by 8 bases and V by 6 bases; bases with no gene match: 4. In DNA form, the CDR3 reads TGCAGTGCAGGACAGGGGGTAGAGCCCCAGCATTTT. Translated, it gives CSAGQGVEPQHF.

This clonotype was found once. V gene TRBV12-3 or TRBV12-4 combines with J gene TRBJ2-7; no clear D gene. The CDR3 is 12 amino acids. Trimming shortened V by 1 base and J by 12 bases, and 13 bases separated the two germline ends. The CDR3 loop reads CASSLGDREMYF. CDR3 nucleotides: TGTGCCAGCAGTTTAGGAGATAGAGAAATGTACTTC.

This clonotype was observed a handful of times. The chain joins TRBV6-4 to TRBJ1-5; D remains unclear. CDR1 is MRHNA and CDR2 is SNTAGT in the germline V gene. V lost 4 bases and J 11 bases, leaving 6 bases between the germline ends. The CDR3 contains 10 residues. The DNA for the CDR3 is TGTGCCAGCAGTGCCGGGGCCCAGCATTTT. This gives the protein CASSAGAQHF.

This chain uses TRBV12-3 or TRBV12-4 with TRBJ2-2; D ambiguous. Trimming took 7 bases from V and 4 from J, leaving 16 bases between them. The CDR3 is made up of 15 amino acids. CDR3 sequence: CASNVPDRPTGELFF. For the CDR3, the DNA is TGTGCCAGCAATGTTCCCGATCGGCCCACCGGGGAGCTGTTTTTT.

The chain has TRBV12-3 or TRBV12-4 and TRBJ2-7; D assignment may be TRBD1 or TRBD2 (5 bases each). The CDR3 runs 12 residues. Trimming took 10 bases from V and 4 from J, leaving 14 bases between them. The CDR3 coding sequence is TGTGCCACCGCCGAGGGGTGGTACGAGCAGTACTTC. It yields the protein CATAEGWYEQYF.

This chain joins TRBV7-2 and TRBJ1-1; no definite D call. Germline CDR1 and CDR2: SGHTA and FQGNSA. V lost 5 bases, J lost 1 base, and 11 bases lay in between. The CDR3 has 14 residues. The CDR3 loop is CASSSMAQNTEAFF. In nucleotides, the CDR3 is TGTGCCAGCAGCAGTATGGCACAGAACACTGAAGCTTTCTTT.

The chain joins TRBV27 to TRBJ2-5; perhaps TRBD2 as D (7 bases). CDR1 and CDR2 from the germline V gene are MNHEY and SMNVEV (reference sequence). This CDR3 is 15 amino acids long. The V end lost 5 bases, the J end lost 1 base, and 14 bases lay between the germline ends. This CDR3 is CASSNHGGPQETQYF. CDR3 coding DNA: TGTGCCAGCAGTAACCACGGGGGGCCCCAAGAGACCCAGTACTTC.